This T cell receptor beta chain was recovered during a study of beta chain features in type 1 diabetes. Germline CDR1 reads SGHRS; CDR2 reads YFSETQ. Trimming left V 6 bases short and J 7 bases short, with 32 bases between. The CDR3 is made up of 19 amino acids. Study-wide results and limits: Shortening that was moderate but significant affected the TCRB CDR3s of Type 1 diabetes patients in all four CD4+ subsets.

The sequenced template was cDNA made from the entire isolated RNA. The protocol was immunoSEQ multiplex PCR, while the TCRdb copy is restricted to in-frame clones and leaves out a portion. The data hold a few hundred thousand clones, with around 13% observed a single time. A remark on this clone: Its matching antigen is unknown.

This chain joins TRBV5-1 and TRBJ2-1; TRBD2 might be the D (5 bases). Sample: naive CD4+ T cells from blood. This TCR was recovered from a young woman with type 1 diabetes. The CDR3 protein is CASNPVSSQKRGFRNEQFF. CDR3 nucleotide sequence: TGCGCCAGCAACCCGGTCTCTAGCCAGAAACGAGGGTTTAGGAATGAGCAGTTCTTC.